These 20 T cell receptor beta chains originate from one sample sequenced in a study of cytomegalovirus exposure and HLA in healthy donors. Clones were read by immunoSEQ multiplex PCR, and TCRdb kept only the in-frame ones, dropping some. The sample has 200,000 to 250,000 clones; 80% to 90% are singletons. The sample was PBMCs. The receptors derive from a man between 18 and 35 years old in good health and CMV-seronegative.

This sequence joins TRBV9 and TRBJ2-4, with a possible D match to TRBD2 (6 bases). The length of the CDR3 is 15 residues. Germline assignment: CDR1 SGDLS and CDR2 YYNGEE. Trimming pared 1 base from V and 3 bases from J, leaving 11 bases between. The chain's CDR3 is CASSVRGASKNIQYF. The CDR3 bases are TGTGCCAGCAGCGTACGCGGGGCAAGCAAAAACATTCAGTACTTC.

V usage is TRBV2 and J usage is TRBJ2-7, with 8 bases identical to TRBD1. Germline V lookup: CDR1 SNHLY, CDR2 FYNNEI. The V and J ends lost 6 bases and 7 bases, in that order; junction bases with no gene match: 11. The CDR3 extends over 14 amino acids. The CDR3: CASRDPGQGQEQYF. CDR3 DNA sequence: TGTGCCAGCAGGGATCCCGGACAGGGCCAAGAGCAGTACTTC.

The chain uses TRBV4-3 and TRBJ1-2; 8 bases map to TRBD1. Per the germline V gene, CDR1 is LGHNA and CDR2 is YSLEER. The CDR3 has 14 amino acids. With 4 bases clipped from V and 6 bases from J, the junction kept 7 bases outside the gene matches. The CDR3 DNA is TGCGCCAGCAGCCCAGGGGGCAGAAGCGATGGCTACACCTTC. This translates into CASSPGGRSDGYTF.

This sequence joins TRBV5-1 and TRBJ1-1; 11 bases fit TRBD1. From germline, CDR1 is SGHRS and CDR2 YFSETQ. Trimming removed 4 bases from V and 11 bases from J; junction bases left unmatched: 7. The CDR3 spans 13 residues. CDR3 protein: CASSPRDRGLAFF. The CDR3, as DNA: TGCGCCAGCAGCCCCCGGGACAGGGGGTTGGCTTTCTTT.

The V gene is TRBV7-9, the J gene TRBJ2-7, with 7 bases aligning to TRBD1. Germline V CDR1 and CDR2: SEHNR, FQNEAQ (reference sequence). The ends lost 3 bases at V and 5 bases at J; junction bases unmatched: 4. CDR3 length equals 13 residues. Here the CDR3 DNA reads TGTGCCAGCAGCTTGAGGGGGCTACACGAGCAGTACTTC. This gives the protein CASSLRGLHEQYF. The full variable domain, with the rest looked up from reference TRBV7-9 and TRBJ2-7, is DTGVSQNPRHKITKRGQNVTFRCDPISEHNRLYWYRQTLGQGPEFLTYFQNEAQLEKSRLLSDRFSAERPKGSFSTLEIQRTEQGDSAMYLCASSLRGLHEQYFGPGTRLTVT.

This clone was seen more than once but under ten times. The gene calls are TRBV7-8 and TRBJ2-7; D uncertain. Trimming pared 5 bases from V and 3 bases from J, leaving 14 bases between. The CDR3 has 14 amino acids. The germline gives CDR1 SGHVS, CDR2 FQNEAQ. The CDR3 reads CASSPDRPGYEQYF. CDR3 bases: TGTGCCAGCAGCCCCGACCGGCCGGGCTACGAGCAGTACTTC. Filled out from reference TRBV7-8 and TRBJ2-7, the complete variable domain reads GAGVSQSPRYKVAKRGQDVALRCDPISGHVSLFWYQQALGQGPEFLTYFQNEAQLDKSGLPSDRFFAERPEGSVSTLKIQRTQQEDSAVYLCASSPDRPGYEQYFGPGTRLTVT.

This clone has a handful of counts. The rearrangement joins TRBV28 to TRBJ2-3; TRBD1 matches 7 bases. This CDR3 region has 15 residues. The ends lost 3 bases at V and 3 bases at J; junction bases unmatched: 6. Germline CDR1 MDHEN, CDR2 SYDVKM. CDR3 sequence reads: CASSFGDRETDTQYF. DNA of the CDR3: TGTGCCAGCAGTTTCGGCGACAGGGAAACAGATACGCAGTATTTT.

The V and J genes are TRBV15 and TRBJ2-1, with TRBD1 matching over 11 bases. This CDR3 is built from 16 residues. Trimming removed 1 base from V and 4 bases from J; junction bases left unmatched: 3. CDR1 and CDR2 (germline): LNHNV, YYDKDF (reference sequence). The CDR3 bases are TGTGCCACCAGCAGAGGGGGGACAGGGGGTTACAATGAGCAGTTCTTC. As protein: CATSRGGTGGYNEQFF.

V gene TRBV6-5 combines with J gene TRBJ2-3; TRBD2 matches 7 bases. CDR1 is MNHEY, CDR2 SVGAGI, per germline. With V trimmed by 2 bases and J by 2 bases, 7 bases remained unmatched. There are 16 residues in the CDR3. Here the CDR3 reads CASSYRLAEVTDTQYF. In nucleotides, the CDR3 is TGTGCCAGCAGTTACCGGCTAGCGGAAGTCACAGATACGCAGTATTTT.

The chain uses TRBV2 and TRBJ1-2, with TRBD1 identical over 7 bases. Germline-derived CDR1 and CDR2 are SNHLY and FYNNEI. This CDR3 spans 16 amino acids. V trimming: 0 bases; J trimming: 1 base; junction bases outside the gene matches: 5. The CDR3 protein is CASSEAGTEDNYGYTF. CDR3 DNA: TGTGCCAGCAGTGAAGCCGGGACAGAAGATAACTATGGCTACACCTTC.

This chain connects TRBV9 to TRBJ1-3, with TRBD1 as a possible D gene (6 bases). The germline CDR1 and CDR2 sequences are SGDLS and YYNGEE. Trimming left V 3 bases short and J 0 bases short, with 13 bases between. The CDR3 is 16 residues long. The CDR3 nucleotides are TGTGCCAGCAGCGAAACTACAGGGATCTCTGGAAACACCATATATTTT. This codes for CASSETTGISGNTIYF.

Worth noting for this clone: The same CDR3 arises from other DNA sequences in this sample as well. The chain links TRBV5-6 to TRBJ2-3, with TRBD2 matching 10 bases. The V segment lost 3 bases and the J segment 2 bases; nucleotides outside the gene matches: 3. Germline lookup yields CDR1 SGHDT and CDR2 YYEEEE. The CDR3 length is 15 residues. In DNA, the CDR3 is TGTGCCAGCAGCTCGGGACTAGCGAACACAGATACGCAGTATTTT. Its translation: CASSSGLANTDTQYF. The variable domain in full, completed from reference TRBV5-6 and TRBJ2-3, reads DAGVTQSPTHLIKTRGQQVTLRCSPKSGHDTVSWYQQALGQGPQFIFQYYEEEERQRGNFPDRFSGHQFPNYSSELNVNALLLGDSALYLCASSSGLANTDTQYFGPGTRLTVL.

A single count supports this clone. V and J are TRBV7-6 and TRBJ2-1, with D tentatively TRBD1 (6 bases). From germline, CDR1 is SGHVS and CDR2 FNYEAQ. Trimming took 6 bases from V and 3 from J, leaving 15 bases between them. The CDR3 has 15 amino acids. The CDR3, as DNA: TGTGCCAGCAGATCCTCGGACAGCTACTACAATGAGCAGTTCTTC. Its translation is CASRSSDSYYNEQFF.

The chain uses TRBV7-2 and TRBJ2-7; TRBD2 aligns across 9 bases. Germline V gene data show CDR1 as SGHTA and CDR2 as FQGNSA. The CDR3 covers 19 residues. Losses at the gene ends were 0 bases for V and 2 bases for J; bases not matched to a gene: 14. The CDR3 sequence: CASSLAGSVAGDSPYEQYF. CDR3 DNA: TGTGCCAGCAGCTTAGCTGGTTCGGTAGCGGGAGACAGTCCCTACGAGCAGTACTTC.

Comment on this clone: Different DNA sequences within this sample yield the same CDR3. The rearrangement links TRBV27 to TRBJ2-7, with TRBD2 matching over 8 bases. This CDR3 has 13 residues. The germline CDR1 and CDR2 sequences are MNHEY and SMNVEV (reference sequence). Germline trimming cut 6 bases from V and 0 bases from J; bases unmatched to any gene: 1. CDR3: CASSSGGSYEQYF. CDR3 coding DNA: TGTGCCAGCAGCAGCGGGGGCTCCTACGAGCAGTACTTC.

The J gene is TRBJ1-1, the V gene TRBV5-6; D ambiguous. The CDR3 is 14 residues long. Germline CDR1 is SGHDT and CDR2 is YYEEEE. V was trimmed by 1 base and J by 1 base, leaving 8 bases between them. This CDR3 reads CASSLNTANTEAFF. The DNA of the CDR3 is TGTGCCAGCAGCTTGAATACAGCGAACACTGAAGCTTTCTTT. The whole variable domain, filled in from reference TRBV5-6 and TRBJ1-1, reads DAGVTQSPTHLIKTRGQQVTLRCSPKSGHDTVSWYQQALGQGPQFIFQYYEEEERQRGNFPDRFSGHQFPNYSSELNVNALLLGDSALYLCASSLNTANTEAFFGQGTRLTVV.

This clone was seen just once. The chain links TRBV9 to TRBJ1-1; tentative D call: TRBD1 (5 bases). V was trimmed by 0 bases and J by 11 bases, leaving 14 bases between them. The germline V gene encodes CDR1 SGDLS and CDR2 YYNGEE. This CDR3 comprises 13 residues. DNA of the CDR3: TGTGCCAGCAGCGTAGCCGGCAGGGATGCTGCTTTCTTT. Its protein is CASSVAGRDAAFF.

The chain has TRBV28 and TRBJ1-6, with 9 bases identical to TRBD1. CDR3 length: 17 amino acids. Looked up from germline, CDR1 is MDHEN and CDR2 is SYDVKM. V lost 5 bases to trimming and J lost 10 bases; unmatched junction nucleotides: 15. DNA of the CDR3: TGTGCCAGCAGTGCTCTGGGACAGGGAAATTTAGAATCACCCCTCCACTTT. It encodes CASSALGQGNLESPLHF.

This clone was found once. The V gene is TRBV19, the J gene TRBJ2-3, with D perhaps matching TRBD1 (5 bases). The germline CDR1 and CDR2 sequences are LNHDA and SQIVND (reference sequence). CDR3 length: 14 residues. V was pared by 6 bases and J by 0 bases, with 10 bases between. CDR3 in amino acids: CASSLTASTDTQYF. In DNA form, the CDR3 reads TGTGCCAGTAGCCTGACAGCTAGCACAGATACGCAGTATTTT.

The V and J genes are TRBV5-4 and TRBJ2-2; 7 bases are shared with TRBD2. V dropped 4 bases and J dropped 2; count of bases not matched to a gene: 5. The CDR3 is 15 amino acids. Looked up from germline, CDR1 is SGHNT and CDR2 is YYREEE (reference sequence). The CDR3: CASSTRLANTGELFF. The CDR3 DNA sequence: TGTGCCAGCAGCACTCGACTAGCAAACACCGGGGAGCTGTTTTTT.